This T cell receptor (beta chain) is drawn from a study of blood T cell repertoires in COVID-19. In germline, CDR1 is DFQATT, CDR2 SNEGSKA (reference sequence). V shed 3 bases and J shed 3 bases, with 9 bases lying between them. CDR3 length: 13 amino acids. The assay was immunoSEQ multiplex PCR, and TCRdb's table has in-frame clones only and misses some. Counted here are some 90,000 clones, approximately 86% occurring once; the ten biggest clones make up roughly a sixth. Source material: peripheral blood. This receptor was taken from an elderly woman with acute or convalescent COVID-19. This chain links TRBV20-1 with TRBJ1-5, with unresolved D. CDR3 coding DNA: TGCAGTGCTAGTTGGCAGATCAATCAGCCCCAGCATTTT. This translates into CSASWQINQPQHF.